This T cell receptor beta chain stems from a study of cytotoxic CD8 clonotypes in ibrutinib-treated CLL. Study overall: Partial response was seen in approximately 24 patients and complete response in 2; after median around 72 months, about 14 stayed remitted, around 12 progressed. On average, each sample had a few hundred thousand productive templates and 100,000 or so productive rearrangements. Broader study findings: Patients showed higher baseline clonality than age-matched healthy donors, and it tracked circulating CD8+ T-cell counts.

On this clone itself: Its antigen is not known.

Trimming removed 6 bases from V and 4 bases from J; junction bases left unmatched: 8. CDR1 MNHNY and CDR2 SVGAGI come from the germline V gene (reference sequence). The CDR3 consists of 14 residues. Deep sequencing aimed at 1 in 200,000 to 1 in 1 million T cells' resolution. Sequencing used immunoSEQ multiplex PCR; TCRdb keeps in-frame clones, though not all of them. The sample has 190,000 or so clones, around 72% seen once. The V gene is TRBV6-6, the J gene TRBJ1-2; 7 bases are shared with TRBD1. The starting material was PBMCs, obtained after 24 months of ibrutinib treatment. This TCR was recovered from a human donor with chronic lymphocytic leukemia. The DNA for the CDR3 is TGTGCCAGCAGCCGAGGACAGGCTCTCTATGGCTACACCTTC. It specifies CASSRGQALYGYTF.